This T cell receptor beta chain was retrieved from a study of T cell repertoires in cytomegalovirus infection. Study as a whole: It was the public TCR beta signatures that indicated both CMV infection and matching HLA type.

CDR3 length equals 15 residues. CDR1 DFQATT and CDR2 SNEGSKA come from the germline V gene (reference sequence). Between the trimmed V and J ends, which lost 1 base and 0 bases, there was a span of 10 bases. Study-level findings and limits: Adding up the frequency of public TCR beta families identified people who carried CMV plus the relevant HLA. Ex vivo, HLA-C-restricted CMV-specific TCR beta clonotypes prevailed over the rest of the response.

Each CDR3 protein gets one entry after TCRdb re-called the reads with MiXCR. Of some 300,000 distinct CDR3 sequences listed, about a sixth are singletons. Regarding this clonotype: The antigen is unknown.

The source material was PBMCs. The chain links TRBV20-1 to TRBJ2-4; no clear D gene. This TCR came from a human donor in good health (CMV status not recorded). Some clones in this sample may be carry-over from other donors' samples. This chain's CDR3 is CSARGPALAKNIQYF. The CDR3 coding sequence is TGCAGTGCTAGAGGGCCAGCTCTAGCCAAAAACATTCAGTACTTC.